These 7 T cell receptor beta chains share one sample of origin, sequenced in a study of PD-1 blockade in classical Hodgkin lymphoma. As to time point: cycle 4 day 1 (C4D1), after more than five weeks of nivolumab. Patients all relapsed after autologous stem cell transplantation, and there was variation in brentuximab vedotin exposure. Only in-frame clones appear in the TCRdb table, and some are missing; sequencing was by immunoSEQ multiplex PCR. The repertoire consists of fewer than 9,000 clones, with 87% occurring once and the leading ten covering less than 45%. The sample here was peripheral blood mononuclear cells (PBMCs), taken before the fourth cycle of nivolumab. The receptor set was obtained from a human donor with classical Hodgkin lymphoma.

V gene TRBV2 combines with J gene TRBJ1-1, with D possibly matching TRBD1 (5 bases). CDR3 size: 14 residues. The germline CDR1 and CDR2 sequences are SNHLY and FYNNEI. V was shortened by 7 bases and J by 0 bases, with 12 bases between the two germline ends. For the CDR3, the DNA is TGTGCCAGCACGTACAGGTTCATGAACACTGAAGCTTTCTTT. Amino acid sequence: CASTYRFMNTEAFF.

The rearrangement uses TRBV4-3 and TRBJ2-7; the D is unclear. The CDR3 loop spans 16 amino acids. Germline V gene data show CDR1 as LGHNA and CDR2 as YSLEER. V was shortened by 0 bases and J by 0 bases, with 12 bases between the two germline ends. The CDR3: CASSQDRALSSYEQYF. CDR3 nucleotides: TGCGCCAGCAGCCAAGATAGGGCCTTAAGCTCCTACGAGCAGTACTTC.

The genes are TRBV27 and TRBJ2-1; D remains unclear. The CDR3 contains 16 residues. V was clipped by 11 bases and J by 0 bases, with 20 bases between them. Germline V gives CDR1 MNHEY, CDR2 SMNVEV (reference sequence). The CDR3 DNA reads TGTGCCGCCGGAATTAGGCTAAGCAGCTCCTACAATGAGCAGTTCTTC. Its protein product is CAAGIRLSSSYNEQFF.

The rearrangement joins TRBV7-9 to TRBJ2-5, with D possibly TRBD1 on 5 matching bases. Germline assignment: CDR1 SEHNR and CDR2 FQNEAQ (reference sequence). The CDR3 runs to 15 residues. V was clipped by 1 base and J by 2 bases, with 11 bases between them. For the CDR3, the DNA is TGTGCCAGCAGCTTAGTTCGTGACAGACAAGAGACCCAGTACTTC. This translates into CASSLVRDRQETQYF.

The chain couples TRBV5-4 to TRBJ1-5; no reliable D call. Germline CDR1 and CDR2: SGHNT and YYREEE (reference sequence). This CDR3 has 12 residues. The V end lost 0 bases, the J end lost 5 bases, and 3 bases lay between the germline ends. The CDR3 here is CASSLGHQPQHF. DNA for the CDR3: TGTGCCAGCAGCTTGGGGCATCAGCCCCAGCATTTT.

The rearrangement uses TRBV6-5 and TRBJ1-2; no reliable D call. Germline CDR1 and CDR2: MNHEY and SVGAGI. V was clipped by 10 bases and J by 6 bases, with 15 bases between them. This CDR3 is 12 amino acids long. The DNA of the CDR3 is TGTGCCACAGGACGGGCGGCGGATGGCTACACCTTC. Protein: CATGRAADGYTF.

This chain joins TRBV6-7 and TRBJ2-5, with D possibly being TRBD1 (6 bases). TRBV6-7 has ORF status, its function being uncertain. The CDR3 consists of 14 residues. The germline V and J ends were trimmed by 4 bases and 0 bases, with 9 bases remaining between them. The CDR3 DNA is TGTGCCAGCAGTTTCGGACAGAACCAAGAGACCCAGTACTTC. Protein product: CASSFGQNQETQYF.